The 15 T cell receptor beta chains presented below share a single source sample, sequenced in a study of T cell responses to AZD1222 COVID-19 vaccine. Generated by immunoSEQ multiplex PCR, the TCRdb table keeps only in-frame clones and is missing some. The table records about 150,000 clones, approximately 90% of them present only once. Sequenced here: peripheral blood, sampled on day 0 of MenACWY control vaccination. The receptors were gathered from an adult in good health.

The chain is built from TRBV4-3 and TRBJ1-1; D ambiguous. V shed 8 bases and J shed 1 base, with 14 bases lying between them. This CDR3 region has 14 residues. Germline loops: CDR1 LGHNA, CDR2 YSLEER. The CDR3 DNA reads as TGCGCCAGCGGAGCCCTTGGGGAGAACACTGAAGCTTTCTTT. This encodes CASGALGENTEAFF.

This CDR3 reads CASSPSGGYYGYTF. For the CDR3, the DNA is TGTGCCAGCAGTCCATCAGGGGGCTATTATGGCTACACCTTC. The chain recombines TRBV28 with TRBJ1-2, with 8 nucleotides matching TRBD1. The CDR3 is made up of 14 amino acids. The V and J ends lost 5 bases and 5 bases, in that order; junction bases with no gene match: 7. Germline V gene data show CDR1 as MDHEN and CDR2 as SYDVKM.

This sequence joins TRBV15 and TRBJ1-1; no firm D call. The CDR3 consists of 11 residues. Trimming shortened V by 1 base and J by 12 bases, and 9 bases separated the two germline ends. CDR1 and CDR2 from the germline V gene are LNHNV and YYDKDF (reference sequence). The CDR3 coding sequence is TGTGCCACCAGCAGAGGTATGGGATCTTTCTTT. Its translation is CATSRGMGSFF.

The genes are TRBV6-2 or TRBV6-3 and TRBJ2-5, with 7 bases fitting TRBD2. V shed 2 bases and J 0 bases; nucleotides not matched to a gene: 6. Germline V gene lookup returns CDR1 MNHEY and CDR2 SVGEGT. This CDR3 comprises 16 residues. The CDR3 coding sequence is TGTGCCAGCAGTTACGGGCGGGGGACTTACCAAGAGACCCAGTACTTC. Translating gives CASSYGRGTYQETQYF.

The genes are TRBV9 and TRBJ1-2; 9 nucleotides match TRBD1. The CDR3 loop spans 13 amino acids. Germline V lookup: CDR1 SGDLS, CDR2 YYNGEE. J was trimmed by 10 bases and V by 4 bases; bases with no gene match: 8. The CDR3 DNA follows: TGTGCCAGCAGCTCGATCTGGGACAGGGTCTACACCTTC. Its translation is CASSSIWDRVYTF. The full variable domain, rest sourced from reference TRBV9 and TRBJ1-2, is DSGVTQTPKHLITATGQRVTLRCSPRSGDLSVYWYQQSLDQGLQFLIQYYNGEERAKGNILERFSAQQFPDLHSELNLSSLELGDSALYFCASSSIWDRVYTFGSGTRLTVV.

V usage is TRBV19 and J usage is TRBJ1-6, with 8 bases matching TRBD1. Germline CDR1 LNHDA, CDR2 SQIVND (reference sequence). CDR3 size: 14 residues. Losses at the gene ends were 4 bases for V and 10 bases for J; bases not matched to a gene: 6. CDR3 nucleotide sequence: TGTGCCAGTAGTACTGGACAGGGCGGGTCACCCCTCCACTTT. Translating it yields CASSTGQGGSPLHF. Full variable domain (missing parts from reference TRBV19 and TRBJ1-6): DGGITQSPKYLFRKEGQNVTLSCEQNLNHDAMYWYRQDPGQGLRLIYYSQIVNDFQKGDIAEGYSVSREKKESFPLTVTSAQKNPTAFYLCASSTGQGGSPLHFGNGTRLTVT.

The V and J genes are TRBV9 and TRBJ1-4; TRBD1 might be the D (5 bases). Germline CDR1 SGDLS, CDR2 YYNGEE. V was clipped by 0 bases and J by 7 bases, with 13 bases between them. The CDR3 spans 15 residues. The CDR3 DNA follows: TGTGCCAGCAGCGTAGCCGGGGGAAGGGGTGAAAAACTGTTTTTT. Protein: CASSVAGGRGEKLFF.

This chain connects TRBV7-2 to TRBJ1-1; 8 bases line up with TRBD1. The CDR3 has 14 residues. J was trimmed by 4 bases and V by 6 bases; bases with no gene match: 7. Per germline, CDR1 SGHTA and CDR2 FQGNSA. The CDR3 DNA sequence: TGTGCCAGCAGAGCGGACAGGGCGGGCACTGAAGCTTTCTTT. Protein sequence: CASRADRAGTEAFF.

The table lists this clone with a count of one. V usage is TRBV5-1 and J usage is TRBJ1-5; D ambiguous. From germline, CDR1 is SGHRS and CDR2 YFSETQ. Trimming stripped 4 bases from V and 1 base from J, with 9 bases between. The CDR3 loop spans 14 amino acids. The CDR3 DNA reads as TGCGCCAGCAGCCCCGGGTTCAGCAATCAGCCCCAGCATTTT. Translating it yields CASSPGFSNQPQHF.

The chain's CDR3 is CASSSAGLAGNEQFF. DNA of the CDR3: TGTGCCAGCAGCTCTGCGGGACTAGCGGGCAATGAGCAGTTCTTC. This sequence joins TRBV7-3 and TRBJ2-1; TRBD2 matches at 12 bases. The CDR3 is made up of 15 amino acids. The J segment lost 6 bases and the V segment lost 4 bases, leaving 4 bases of the junction unmatched. Looked up from germline, CDR1 is SGHTA and CDR2 is FQGTGA.

CDR3 protein: CASSSSGSGSYEQYF. The CDR3, as DNA: TGTGCCAGCAGTTCCTCTGGTAGCGGATCCTACGAGCAGTACTTC. The rearrangement joins TRBV28 to TRBJ2-7; D is perhaps TRBD2 (6 bases). In germline, CDR1 is MDHEN, CDR2 SYDVKM. V lost 4 bases and J lost 1, with 14 bases in between. The CDR3 covers 15 residues. Filled out from reference TRBV28 and TRBJ2-7, the complete variable domain reads DVKVTQSSRYLVKRTGEKVFLECVQDMDHENMFWYRQDPGLGLRLIYFSYDVKMKEKGDIPEGYSVSREKKERFSLILESASTNQTSMYLCASSSSGSGSYEQYFGPGTRLTVT.

The chain is built from TRBV10-2 and TRBJ2-7; maybe TRBD1 (6 bases). The germline V gene encodes CDR1 WSHSY and CDR2 SAAADI. The V end lost 3 bases, the J end lost 2 bases, and 17 bases lay between the germline ends. The CDR3 sequence is 16 residues long. The CDR3 nucleotides are TGCGCCAGCAGTGACCCAGGACAGTTTGTCCCCTACGAGCAGTACTTC. Protein sequence: CASSDPGQFVPYEQYF.

The V gene is TRBV28, the J gene TRBJ1-2; D is ambiguous. The CDR3 is made up of 14 amino acids. V was cut by 7 bases and J by 2 bases, with 14 bases left in between. In germline, CDR1 is MDHEN, CDR2 SYDVKM. CDR3: CASKIRQLNYGYTF. The DNA of the CDR3 is TGTGCCAGCAAGATACGGCAGCTAAACTATGGCTACACCTTC.

This chain joins TRBV11-3 and TRBJ2-5; tentative D call: TRBD1 (5 bases). CDR3 size: 15 residues. Deletions cut 2 bases from V and 5 bases from J, with 15 bases between. Germline CDR1 and CDR2: SGHNT and YENEEA. CDR3 region: CASSLYGAGEETQYF. The CDR3 region has the DNA TGTGCCAGCAGCTTATATGGGGCAGGCGAGGAGACCCAGTACTTC.

The chain has TRBV21-1 and TRBJ1-2; no DNA check was done on the table's D call, TRBD1. TRBV21-1 is a pseudogene. The CDR3 length is 13 residues. As DNA, the CDR3 is TGTGCCAGCAGTAGGACAGGGAAGTTTGGCTACACCTTC. As protein: CASSRTGKFGYTF.